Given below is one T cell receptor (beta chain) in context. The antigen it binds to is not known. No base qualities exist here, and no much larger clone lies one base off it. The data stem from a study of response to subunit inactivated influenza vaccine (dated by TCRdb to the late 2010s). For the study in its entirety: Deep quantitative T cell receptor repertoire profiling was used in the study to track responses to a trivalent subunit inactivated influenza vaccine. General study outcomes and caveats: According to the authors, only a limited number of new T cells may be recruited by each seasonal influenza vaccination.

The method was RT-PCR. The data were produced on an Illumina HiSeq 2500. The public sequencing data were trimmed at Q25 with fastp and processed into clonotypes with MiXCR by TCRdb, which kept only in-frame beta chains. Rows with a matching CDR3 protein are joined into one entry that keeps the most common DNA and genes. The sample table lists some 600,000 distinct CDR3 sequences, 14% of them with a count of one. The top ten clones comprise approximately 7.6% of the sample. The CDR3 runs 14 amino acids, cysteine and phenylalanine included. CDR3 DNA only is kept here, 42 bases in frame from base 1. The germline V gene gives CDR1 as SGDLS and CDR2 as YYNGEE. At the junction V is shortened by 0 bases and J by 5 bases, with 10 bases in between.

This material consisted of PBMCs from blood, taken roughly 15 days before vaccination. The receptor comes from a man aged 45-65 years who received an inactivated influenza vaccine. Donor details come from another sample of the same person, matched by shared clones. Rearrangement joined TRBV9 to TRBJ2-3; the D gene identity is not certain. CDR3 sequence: CASSVVVGLDTQYF. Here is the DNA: TGTGCCAGCAGCGTAGTGGTAGGGCTAGATACGCAGTATTTT.